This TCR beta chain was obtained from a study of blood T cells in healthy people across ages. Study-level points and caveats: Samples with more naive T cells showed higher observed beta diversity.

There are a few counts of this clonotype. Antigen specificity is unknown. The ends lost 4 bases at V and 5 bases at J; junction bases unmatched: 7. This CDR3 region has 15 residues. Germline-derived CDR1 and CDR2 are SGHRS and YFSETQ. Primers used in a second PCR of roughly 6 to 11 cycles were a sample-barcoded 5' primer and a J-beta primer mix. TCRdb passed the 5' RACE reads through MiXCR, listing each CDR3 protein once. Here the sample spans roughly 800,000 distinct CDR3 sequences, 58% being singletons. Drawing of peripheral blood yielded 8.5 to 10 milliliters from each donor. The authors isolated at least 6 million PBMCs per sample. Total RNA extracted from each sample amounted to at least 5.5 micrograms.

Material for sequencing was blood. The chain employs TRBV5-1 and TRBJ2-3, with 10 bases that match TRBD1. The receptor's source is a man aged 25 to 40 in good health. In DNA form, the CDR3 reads TGCGCCAGCAGCCCCGGGACAGGGGTTATAGATACGCAGTATTTT. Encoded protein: CASSPGTGVIDTQYF.